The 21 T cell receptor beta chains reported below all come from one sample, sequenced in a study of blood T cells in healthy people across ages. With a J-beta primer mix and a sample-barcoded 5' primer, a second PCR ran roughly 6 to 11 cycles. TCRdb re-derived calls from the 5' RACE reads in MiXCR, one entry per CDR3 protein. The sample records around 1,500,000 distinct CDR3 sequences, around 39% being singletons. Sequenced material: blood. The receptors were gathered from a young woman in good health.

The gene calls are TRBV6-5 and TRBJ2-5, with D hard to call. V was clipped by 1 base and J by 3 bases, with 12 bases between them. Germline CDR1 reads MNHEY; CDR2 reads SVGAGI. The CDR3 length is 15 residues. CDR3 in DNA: TGTGCCAGCAGTTACTATGCACCCAGTGAAGAGACCCAGTACTTC. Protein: CASSYYAPSEETQYF.

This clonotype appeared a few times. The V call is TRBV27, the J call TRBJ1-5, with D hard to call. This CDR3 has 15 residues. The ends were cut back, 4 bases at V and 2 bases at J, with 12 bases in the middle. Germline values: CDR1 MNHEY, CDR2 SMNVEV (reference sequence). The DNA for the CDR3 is TGTGCCAGCAGTTCATACGATAATCGCAATCAGCCCCAGCATTTT. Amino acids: CASSSYDNRNQPQHF.

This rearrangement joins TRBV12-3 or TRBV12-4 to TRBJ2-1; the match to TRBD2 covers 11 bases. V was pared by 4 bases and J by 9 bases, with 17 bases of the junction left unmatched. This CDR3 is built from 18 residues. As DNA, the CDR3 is TGTGCCAGCAGTTCTGGGGAGGCTAGCGGGGGGACCACGACTGAGCAGTTCTTC. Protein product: CASSSGEASGGTTTEQFF.

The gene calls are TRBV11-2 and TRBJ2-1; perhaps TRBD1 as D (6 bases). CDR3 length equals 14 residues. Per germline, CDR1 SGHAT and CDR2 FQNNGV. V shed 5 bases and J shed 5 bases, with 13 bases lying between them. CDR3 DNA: TGTGCCAGCAGCCCCTCACAGGGTCACAATGAGCAGTTCTTC. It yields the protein CASSPSQGHNEQFF.

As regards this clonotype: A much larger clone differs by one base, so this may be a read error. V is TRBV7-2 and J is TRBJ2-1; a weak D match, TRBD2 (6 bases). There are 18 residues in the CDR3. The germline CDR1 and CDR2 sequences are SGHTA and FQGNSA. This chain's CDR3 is CAGSLGGSGRRSYNEQFF. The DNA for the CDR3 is TGTGCCGGCAGCTTAGGAGGGTCAGGCAGGAGATCCTACAATGAGCAGTTCTTC.

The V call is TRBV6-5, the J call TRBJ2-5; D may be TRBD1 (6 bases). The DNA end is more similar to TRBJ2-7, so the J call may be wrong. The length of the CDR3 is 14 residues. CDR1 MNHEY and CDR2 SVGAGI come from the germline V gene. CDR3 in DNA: TGTGCCAGCAGTTACGGAGGACAGTTATACGAGCAGTACTTC. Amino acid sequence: CASSYGGQLYEQYF.

This CDR3 reads CASSRNVGTGGAGSGYTF. CDR3 sequence (DNA): TGTGCCAGCAGCCGAAACGTGGGGACAGGGGGCGCTGGCTCTGGCTACACCTTC. The J gene is TRBJ1-2, the V gene TRBV12-3 or TRBV12-4, with 12 positions matching TRBD1. The CDR3 is made up of 18 amino acids. With V trimmed by 6 bases and J by 7 bases, 18 bases remained unmatched.

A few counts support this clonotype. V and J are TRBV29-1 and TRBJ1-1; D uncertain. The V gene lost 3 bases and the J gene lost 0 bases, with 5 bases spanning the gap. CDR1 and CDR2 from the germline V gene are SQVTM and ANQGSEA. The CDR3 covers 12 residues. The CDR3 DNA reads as TGCAGCGTTGAGGCGGTGAACACTGAAGCTTTCTTT. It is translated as CSVEAVNTEAFF.

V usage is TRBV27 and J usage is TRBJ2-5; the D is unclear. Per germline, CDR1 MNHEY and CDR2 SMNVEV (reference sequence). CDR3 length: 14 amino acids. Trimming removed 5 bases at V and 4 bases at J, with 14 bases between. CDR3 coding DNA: TGTGCCAGCAGTCCCTCATCTACGTTAGAGACCCAGTACTTC. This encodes CASSPSSTLETQYF.

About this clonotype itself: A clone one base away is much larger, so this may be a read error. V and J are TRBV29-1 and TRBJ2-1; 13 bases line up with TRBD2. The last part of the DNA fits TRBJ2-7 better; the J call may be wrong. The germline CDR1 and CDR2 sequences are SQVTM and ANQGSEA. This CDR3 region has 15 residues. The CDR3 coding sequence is TGCAGCGTTCCCCTAGGACTAGCGGGAGTCAATGAGCAGTACTTC. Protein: CSVPLGLAGVNEQYF.

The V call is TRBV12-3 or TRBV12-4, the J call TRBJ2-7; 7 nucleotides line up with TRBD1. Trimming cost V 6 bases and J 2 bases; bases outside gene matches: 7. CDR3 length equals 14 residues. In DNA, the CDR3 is TGTGCCAGCAGACTTCGGGACAGTGCCTACGAGCAGTACTTC. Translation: CASRLRDSAYEQYF.

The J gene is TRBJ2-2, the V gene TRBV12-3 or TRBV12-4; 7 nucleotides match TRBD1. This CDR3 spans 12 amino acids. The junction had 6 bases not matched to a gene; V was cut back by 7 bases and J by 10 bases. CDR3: CASTAGGQELFF. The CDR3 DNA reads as TGTGCCAGCACGGCAGGGGGTCAGGAGCTGTTTTTT.

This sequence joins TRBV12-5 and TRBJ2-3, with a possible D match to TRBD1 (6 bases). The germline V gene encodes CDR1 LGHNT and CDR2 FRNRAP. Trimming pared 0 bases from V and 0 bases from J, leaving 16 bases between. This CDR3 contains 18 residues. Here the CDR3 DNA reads TGTGCTAGTGGTTTGGTACTCCGGGCCCAGGGGAGCACAGATACGCAGTATTTT. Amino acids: CASGLVLRAQGSTDTQYF. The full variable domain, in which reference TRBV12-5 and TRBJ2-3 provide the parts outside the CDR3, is DARVTQTPRHKVTEMGQEVTMRCQPILGHNTVFWYRQTMMQGLELLAYFRNRAPLDDSGMPKDRFSAEMPDATLATLKIQPSEPRDSAVYFCASGLVLRAQGSTDTQYFGPGTRLTVL.

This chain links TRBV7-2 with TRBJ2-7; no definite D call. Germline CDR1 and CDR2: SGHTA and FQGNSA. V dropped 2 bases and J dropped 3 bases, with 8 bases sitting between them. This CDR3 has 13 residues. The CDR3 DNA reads TGTGCCAGCAGCTTACCCTCAAACTACGAGCAGTACTTC. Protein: CASSLPSNYEQYF.

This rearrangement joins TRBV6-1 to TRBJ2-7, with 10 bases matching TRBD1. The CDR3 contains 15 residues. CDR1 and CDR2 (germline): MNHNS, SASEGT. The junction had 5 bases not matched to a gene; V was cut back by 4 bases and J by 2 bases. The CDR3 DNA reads TGTGCCAGCAGTGGACAGGGGGCAGGCCCCTACGAGCAGTACTTC. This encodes CASSGQGAGPYEQYF.

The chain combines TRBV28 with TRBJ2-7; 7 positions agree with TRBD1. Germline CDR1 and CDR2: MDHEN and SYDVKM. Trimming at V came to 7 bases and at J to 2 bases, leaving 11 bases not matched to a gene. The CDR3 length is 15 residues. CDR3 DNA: TGTGCCAGCACCACTTCCCCTCAGGGGGCCTACGAGCAGTACTTC. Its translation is CASTTSPQGAYEQYF.

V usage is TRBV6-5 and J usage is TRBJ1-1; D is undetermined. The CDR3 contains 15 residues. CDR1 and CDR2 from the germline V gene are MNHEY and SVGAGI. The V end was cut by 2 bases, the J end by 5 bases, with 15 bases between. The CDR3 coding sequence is TGTGCCAGCAGTTACGGCCCGGGGATAAGGACTGAAGCTTTCTTT. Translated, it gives CASSYGPGIRTEAFF.

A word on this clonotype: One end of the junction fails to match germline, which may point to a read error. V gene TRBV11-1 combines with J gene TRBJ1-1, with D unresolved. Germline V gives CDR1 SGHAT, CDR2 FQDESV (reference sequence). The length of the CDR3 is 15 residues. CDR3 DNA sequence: TGTGCCAGCAGCCCGACGGATGGCATGAACACTGAAGCTTACTTT. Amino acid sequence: CASSPTDGMNTEAYF.

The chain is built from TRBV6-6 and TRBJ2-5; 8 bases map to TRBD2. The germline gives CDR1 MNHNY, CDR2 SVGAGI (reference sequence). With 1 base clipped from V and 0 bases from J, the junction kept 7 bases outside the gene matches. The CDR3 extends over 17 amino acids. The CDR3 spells CASSYYARGGNQETQYF. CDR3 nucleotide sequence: TGTGCCAGCAGTTACTACGCCCGGGGGGGAAACCAAGAGACCCAGTACTTC.

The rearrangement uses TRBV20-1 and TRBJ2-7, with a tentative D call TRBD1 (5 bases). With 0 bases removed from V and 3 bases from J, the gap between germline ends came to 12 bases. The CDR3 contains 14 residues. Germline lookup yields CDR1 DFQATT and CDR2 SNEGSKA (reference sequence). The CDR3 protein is CSARDRQLLYEQYF. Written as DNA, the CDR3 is TGCAGTGCTAGAGATAGACAGCTCCTCTACGAGCAGTACTTC.

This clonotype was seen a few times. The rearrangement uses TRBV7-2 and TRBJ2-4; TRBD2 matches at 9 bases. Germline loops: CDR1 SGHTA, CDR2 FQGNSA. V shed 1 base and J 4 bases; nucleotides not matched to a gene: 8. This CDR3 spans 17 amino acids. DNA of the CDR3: TGTGCCAGCAGCTTAGGGGTAGCGGGAGTAATGAAAAACATTCAGTACTTC. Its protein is CASSLGVAGVMKNIQYF.